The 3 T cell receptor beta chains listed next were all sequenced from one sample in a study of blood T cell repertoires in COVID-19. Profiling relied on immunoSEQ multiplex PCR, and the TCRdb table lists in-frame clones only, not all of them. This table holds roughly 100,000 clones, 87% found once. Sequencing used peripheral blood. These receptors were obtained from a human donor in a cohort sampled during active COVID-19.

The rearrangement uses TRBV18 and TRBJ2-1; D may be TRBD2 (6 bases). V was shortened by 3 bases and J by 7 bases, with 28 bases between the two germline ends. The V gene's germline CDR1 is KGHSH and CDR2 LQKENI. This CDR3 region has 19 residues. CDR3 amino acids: CASSPGTAGTMAMANEQFF. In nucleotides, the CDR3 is TGTGCCAGCTCACCCGGGACTGCCGGAACTATGGCGATGGCGAATGAGCAGTTCTTC. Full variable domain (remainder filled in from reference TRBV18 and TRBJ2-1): NAGVMQNPRHLVRRRGQEARLRCSPMKGHSHVYWYRQLPEEGLKFMVYLQKENIIDESGMPKERFSAEFPKEGPSILRIQQVVRGDSAAYFCASSPGTAGTMAMANEQFFGPGTRLTVL.

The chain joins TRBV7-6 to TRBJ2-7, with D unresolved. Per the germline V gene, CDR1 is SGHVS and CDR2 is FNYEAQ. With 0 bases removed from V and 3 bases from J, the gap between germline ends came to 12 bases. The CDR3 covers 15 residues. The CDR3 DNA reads TGTGCCAGCAGCTTAGCGCAAGGAGAAGTCTACGAGCAGTACTTC. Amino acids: CASSLAQGEVYEQYF.

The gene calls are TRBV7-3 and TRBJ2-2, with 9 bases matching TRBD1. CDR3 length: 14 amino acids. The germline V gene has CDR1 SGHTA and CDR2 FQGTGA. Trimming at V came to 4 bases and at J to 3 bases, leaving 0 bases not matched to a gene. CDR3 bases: TGTGCCAGCAGCTGGACAGGGGACACCGGGGAGCTGTTTTTT. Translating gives CASSWTGDTGELFF.